Below, 12 T cell receptor beta chains from the same sample are listed, as sequenced in a study of identifying expanded T cells in peripheral blood. Method: immunoSEQ multiplex PCR; TCRdb's copy keeps in-frame clones and lacks some. The table includes 81,000 or so clones, about four fifths detected once. Sequenced input: blood. These receptors originate from a person aged 18-69 years in good health.

The J gene is TRBJ2-7, the V gene TRBV21-1. TRBV21-1 has pseudogene status. The length of the CDR3 is 16 residues. CDR3: CASSKGRLGERYEQYF. The CDR3 DNA reads TGTGCCAGCAGCAAAGGAAGGTTGGGGGAGCGCTACGAGCAGTACTTC.

Written as DNA, the CDR3 is TGTGCCAGCAGCACCTACAGGGCAAACGGAAACACCATATATTTT. Translation gives CASSTYRANGNTIYF. This chain uses TRBV13 with TRBJ1-3; perhaps TRBD1 as D (6 bases). V was shortened by 5 bases and J by 4 bases, with 15 bases between the two germline ends. Germline V gene sequence: CDR1 PRHDT, CDR2 FYEKMQ (reference sequence). The CDR3 runs 15 residues.

This clone came up a few times. J is TRBJ1-1 and V is TRBV18, with 9 bases matching TRBD1. CDR3 size: 14 residues. The V and J ends lost 3 bases and 1 base, in that order; junction bases with no gene match: 0. From germline, CDR1 is KGHSH and CDR2 LQKENI. The CDR3 region has the DNA TGTGCCAGCTCACCGGGACAGGGGAACACTGAAGCTTTCTTT. Translated, it gives CASSPGQGNTEAFF.

This clone showed up just a few times. The chain uses TRBV5-1 and TRBJ2-3; TRBD2 matches at 10 bases. From germline, CDR1 is SGHRS and CDR2 YFSETQ. The J segment lost 4 bases and the V segment lost 4 bases, leaving 6 bases of the junction unmatched. The CDR3 contains 15 residues. CDR3 sequence reads: CASSDSSGSPDTQYF. In DNA, the CDR3 is TGCGCCAGCAGCGATTCTAGCGGGAGCCCAGATACGCAGTATTTT. The full variable domain, rest sourced from reference TRBV5-1 and TRBJ2-3, is KAGVTQTPRYLIKTRGQQVTLSCSPISGHRSVSWYQQTPGQGLQFLFEYFSETQRNKGNFPGRFSGRQFSNSRSEMNVSTLELGDSALYLCASSDSSGSPDTQYFGPGTRLTVL.

This rearrangement joins TRBV28 to TRBJ1-1; a weak D match, TRBD1 (6 bases). Per germline, CDR1 MDHEN and CDR2 SYDVKM. V lost 4 bases, J lost 0 bases, and 12 bases lay in between. The CDR3 is made up of 15 amino acids. CDR3 loop: CASSSDRSLNTEAFF. In DNA form, the CDR3 reads TGTGCCAGCAGTTCGGACAGATCCCTGAACACTGAAGCTTTCTTT.

V usage is TRBV4-2 and J usage is TRBJ2-7; 11 bases line up with TRBD2. The V gene's germline CDR1 is LGHNA and CDR2 YNFKEQ. Trimming cost V 3 bases and J 4 bases; bases outside gene matches: 5. The CDR3 totals 15 residues. The CDR3 DNA sequence: TGTGCCAGCAGCCACCGTACTAGCGGGAGTTACGAGCAGTACTTC. Protein product: CASSHRTSGSYEQYF.

V usage is TRBV11-2 and J usage is TRBJ1-3; D is undetermined. The V gene lost 5 bases and the J gene lost 0 bases, with 17 bases spanning the gap. The germline CDR1 and CDR2 sequences are SGHAT and FQNNGV. The CDR3 sequence is 17 residues long. Here the CDR3 reads CASSPSKAVSSGNTIYF. DNA of the CDR3: TGTGCCAGCAGCCCCTCTAAGGCAGTCAGCTCTGGAAACACCATATATTTT.

About this clone itself: At one end, the junction sequence differs from germline, possibly due to a read error. This rearrangement joins TRBV7-7 to TRBJ2-3; D may be TRBD2 (5 bases). The germline V gene has CDR1 SSHAT and CDR2 FNYEAQ (reference sequence). The CDR3 totals 13 residues. The CDR3 region is CASSLAMGDTQYF. The CDR3 coding sequence is TGTGCTAGCAGCTTAGCGATGGGAGATACGCAGTATTTT.

This chain uses TRBV5-8 with TRBJ1-5; 10 bases match TRBD1. The CDR3 is made up of 14 amino acids. J lost 15 bases, V lost 1 base, and 10 bases had no gene match. Germline CDR1 reads SGHTS; CDR2 reads YDEGEE. CDR3: CASSLSVTGGDRHF. The CDR3 DNA reads as TGTGCCAGCAGCTTGTCGGTGACAGGGGGCGATCGGCATTTT.

J is TRBJ2-5 and V is TRBV5-6, with 9 bases aligning to TRBD1. Germline V gene data show CDR1 as SGHDT and CDR2 as YYEEEE. The V and J ends lost 1 base and 5 bases, in that order; junction bases with no gene match: 3. This CDR3 is 14 amino acids long. CDR3 residues: CASSLPTGGETQYF. Written as DNA, the CDR3 is TGTGCCAGCAGCTTGCCGACAGGGGGGGAGACCCAGTACTTC.

This rearrangement joins TRBV27 to TRBJ2-3, with D tentatively TRBD1 (6 bases). CDR1 and CDR2 (germline): MNHEY, SMNVEV (reference sequence). Trimming took 7 bases from V and 2 from J, leaving 16 bases between them. The CDR3 loop spans 15 amino acids. The CDR3 DNA sequence: TGTGCCAGCACCCGAGACAGGTTCTACACAGATACGCAGTATTTT. Translation: CASTRDRFYTDTQYF.

The chain carries TRBV5-5 and TRBJ1-1, with a tentative D call TRBD1 (5 bases). The CDR3 length is 15 residues. Germline CDR1 SGHKS, CDR2 YYEKEE (reference sequence). With 1 base removed from V and 1 base from J, the gap between germline ends came to 11 bases. This CDR3 reads CASSLSGNTNTEAFF. For the CDR3, the DNA is TGTGCCAGCAGCTTGTCAGGGAATACGAACACTGAAGCTTTCTTT.